This T cell receptor beta chain emerged from a study of blood T cell repertoires in COVID-19. Study-wide context: Samples representing acute and convalescent COVID-19 were sourced from the United States, Italy and Spain.

CDR1 is SGHVS and CDR2 is FQNEAQ in the germline V gene. V lost 6 bases to trimming and J lost 1 base, with 15 bases between them. This CDR3 is built from 15 residues. In the source study's methods: The assay estimated nucleated cells by amplifying reference gene primers. Data came from immunoSEQ multiplex PCR; TCRdb stores just in-frame clones and leaves some out. The D gene and trimming were derived from the DNA, and the V and J assignments and clone size from that table. The repertoire has roughly 48,000 clones, 60% to 80% of them found once; the top ten carry about 20%. Sequencing was performed on peripheral blood. J is TRBJ1-1 and V is TRBV7-8; a possible D gene is TRBD1 (5 bases). This clonotype originated in a human donor with active or convalescent COVID-19. The donor label of this sample is uncertain. The CDR3 DNA reads TGTGCCAGCAGTGGAGACCTGGGGCGGAACACTGAAGCTTTCTTT. The encoded protein is CASSGDLGRNTEAFF.